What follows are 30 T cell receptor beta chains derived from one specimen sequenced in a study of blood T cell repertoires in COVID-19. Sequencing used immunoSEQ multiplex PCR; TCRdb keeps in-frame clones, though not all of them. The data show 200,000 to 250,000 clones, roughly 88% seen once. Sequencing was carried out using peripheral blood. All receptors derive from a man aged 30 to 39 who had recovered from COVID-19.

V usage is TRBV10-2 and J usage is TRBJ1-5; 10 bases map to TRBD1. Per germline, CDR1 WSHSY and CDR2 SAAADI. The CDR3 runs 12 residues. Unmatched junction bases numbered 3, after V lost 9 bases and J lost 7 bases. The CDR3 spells CARGQGKQPQHF. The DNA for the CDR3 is TGCGCCAGGGGACAGGGGAAGCAGCCCCAGCATTTT.

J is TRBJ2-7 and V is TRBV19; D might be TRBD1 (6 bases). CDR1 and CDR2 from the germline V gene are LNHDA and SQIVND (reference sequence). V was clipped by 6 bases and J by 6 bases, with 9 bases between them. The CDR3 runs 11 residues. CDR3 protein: CASSQGIEQYF. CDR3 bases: TGTGCCAGTAGCCAGGGGATCGAGCAGTACTTC.

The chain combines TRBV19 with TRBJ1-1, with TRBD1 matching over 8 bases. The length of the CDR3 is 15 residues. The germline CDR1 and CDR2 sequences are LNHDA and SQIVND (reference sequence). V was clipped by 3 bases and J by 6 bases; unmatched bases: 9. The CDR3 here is CASSIGTGLRAEAFF. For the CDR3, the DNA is TGTGCCAGTAGTATCGGGACAGGTTTAAGGGCTGAAGCTTTCTTT.

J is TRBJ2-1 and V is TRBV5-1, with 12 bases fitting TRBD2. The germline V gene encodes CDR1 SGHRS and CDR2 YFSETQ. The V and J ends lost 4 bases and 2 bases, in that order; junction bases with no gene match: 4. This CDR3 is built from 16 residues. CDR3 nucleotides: TGCGCCAGCAGCACCCTAGCGGGGGGGCCCTACAATGAGCAGTTCTTC. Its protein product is CASSTLAGGPYNEQFF.

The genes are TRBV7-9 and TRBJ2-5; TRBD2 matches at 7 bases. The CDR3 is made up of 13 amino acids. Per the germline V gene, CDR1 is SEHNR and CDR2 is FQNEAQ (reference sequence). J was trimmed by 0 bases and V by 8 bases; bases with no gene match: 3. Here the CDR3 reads CASARGNQETQYF. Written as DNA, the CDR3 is TGTGCCAGCGCGCGGGGGAACCAAGAGACCCAGTACTTC.

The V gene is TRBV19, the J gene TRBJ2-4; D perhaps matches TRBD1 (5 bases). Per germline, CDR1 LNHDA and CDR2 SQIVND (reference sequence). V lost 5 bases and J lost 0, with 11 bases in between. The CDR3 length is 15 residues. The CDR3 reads CASSSGRGAKNIQYF. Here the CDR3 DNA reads TGTGCCAGTAGTTCAGGGCGAGGAGCCAAAAACATTCAGTACTTC.

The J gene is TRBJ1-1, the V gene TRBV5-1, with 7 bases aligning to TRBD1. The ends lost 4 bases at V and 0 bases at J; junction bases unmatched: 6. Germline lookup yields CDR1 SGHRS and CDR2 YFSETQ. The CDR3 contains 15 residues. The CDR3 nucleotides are TGCGCCAGCAGCCCCGGGACAGACGTGAACACTGAAGCTTTCTTT. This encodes CASSPGTDVNTEAFF. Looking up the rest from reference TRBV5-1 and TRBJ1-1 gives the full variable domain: KAGVTQTPRYLIKTRGQQVTLSCSPISGHRSVSWYQQTPGQGLQFLFEYFSETQRNKGNFPGRFSGRQFSNSRSEMNVSTLELGDSALYLCASSPGTDVNTEAFFGQGTRLTVV.

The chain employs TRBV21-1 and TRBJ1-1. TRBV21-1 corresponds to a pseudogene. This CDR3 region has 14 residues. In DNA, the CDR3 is TGTGCCAGCAGCCCGGAGGGCCTAAACACTGAAGCTTTCTTT. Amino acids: CASSPEGLNTEAFF.

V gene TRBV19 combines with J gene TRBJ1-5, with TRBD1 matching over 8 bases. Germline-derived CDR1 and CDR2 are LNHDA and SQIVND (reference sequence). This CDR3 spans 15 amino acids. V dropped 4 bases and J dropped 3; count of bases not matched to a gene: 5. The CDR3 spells CASSNQDRDNQPQHF. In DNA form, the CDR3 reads TGTGCCAGTAGTAATCAGGACAGGGACAATCAGCCCCAGCATTTT.

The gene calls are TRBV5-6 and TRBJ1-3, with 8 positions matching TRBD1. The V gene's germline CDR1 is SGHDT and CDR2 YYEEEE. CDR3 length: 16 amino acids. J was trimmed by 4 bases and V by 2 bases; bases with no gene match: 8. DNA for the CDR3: TGTGCCAGCAGCTTCATGGACAGGGAAGTCGGAAACACCATATATTTT. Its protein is CASSFMDREVGNTIYF. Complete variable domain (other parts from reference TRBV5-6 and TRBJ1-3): DAGVTQSPTHLIKTRGQQVTLRCSPKSGHDTVSWYQQALGQGPQFIFQYYEEEERQRGNFPDRFSGHQFPNYSSELNVNALLLGDSALYLCASSFMDREVGNTIYFGEGSWLTVV.

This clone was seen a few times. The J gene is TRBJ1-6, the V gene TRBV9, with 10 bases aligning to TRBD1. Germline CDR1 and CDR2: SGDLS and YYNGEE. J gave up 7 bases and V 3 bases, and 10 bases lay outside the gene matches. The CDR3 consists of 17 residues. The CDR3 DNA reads TGTGCCAGCAGCGGTTCCCGGGACAGGGGCAGAAATTCACCCCTCCACTTT. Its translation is CASSGSRDRGRNSPLHF. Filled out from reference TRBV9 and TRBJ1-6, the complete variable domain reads DSGVTQTPKHLITATGQRVTLRCSPRSGDLSVYWYQQSLDQGLQFLIQYYNGEERAKGNILERFSAQQFPDLHSELNLSSLELGDSALYFCASSGSRDRGRNSPLHFGNGTRLTVT.

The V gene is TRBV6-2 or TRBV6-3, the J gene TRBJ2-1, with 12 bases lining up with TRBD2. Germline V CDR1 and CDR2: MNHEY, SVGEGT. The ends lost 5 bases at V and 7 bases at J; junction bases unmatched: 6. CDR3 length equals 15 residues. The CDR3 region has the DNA TGTGCCAGCAGTAATGGACTAGCGGGGAGGAATGAGCAGTTCTTC. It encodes CASSNGLAGRNEQFF.

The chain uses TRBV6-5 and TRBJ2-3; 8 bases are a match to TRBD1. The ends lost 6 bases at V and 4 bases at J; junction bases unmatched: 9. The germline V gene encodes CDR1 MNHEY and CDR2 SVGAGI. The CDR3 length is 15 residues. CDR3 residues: CASSLGQAMADTQYF. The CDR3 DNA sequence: TGTGCCAGCAGCTTGGGACAGGCCATGGCAGATACGCAGTATTTT.

The CDR3 nucleotides are TGTGCCAGCAGCTTGGCCTCGGGGTTAGGATACGAGCAGTACTTC. Protein product: CASSLASGLGYEQYF. The chain carries TRBV5-4 and TRBJ2-7, with a weak D call TRBD2 (5 bases). CDR3 size: 15 residues. Trimming stripped 0 bases from V and 4 bases from J, with 14 bases between. CDR1 and CDR2 from the germline V gene are SGHNT and YYREEE (reference sequence).

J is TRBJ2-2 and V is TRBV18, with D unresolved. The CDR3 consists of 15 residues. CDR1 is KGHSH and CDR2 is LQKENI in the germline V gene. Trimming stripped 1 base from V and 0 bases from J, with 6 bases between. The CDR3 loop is CASSPLFANTGELFF. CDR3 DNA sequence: TGTGCCAGCTCACCACTATTTGCGAACACCGGGGAGCTGTTTTTT.

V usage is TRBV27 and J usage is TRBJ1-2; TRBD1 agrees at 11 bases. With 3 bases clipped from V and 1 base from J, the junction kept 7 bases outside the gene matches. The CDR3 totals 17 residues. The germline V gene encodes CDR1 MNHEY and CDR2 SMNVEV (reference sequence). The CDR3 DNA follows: TGTGCCAGCAGTTTCACCGGGACAGGGGGAGTTAACTATGGCTACACCTTC. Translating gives CASSFTGTGGVNYGYTF.

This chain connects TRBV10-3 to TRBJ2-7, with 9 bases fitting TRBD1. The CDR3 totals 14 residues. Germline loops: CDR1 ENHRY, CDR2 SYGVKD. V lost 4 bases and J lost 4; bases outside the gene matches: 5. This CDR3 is CAISVQQGAYEQYF. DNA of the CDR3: TGTGCCATCAGTGTCCAACAGGGGGCATACGAGCAGTACTTC.

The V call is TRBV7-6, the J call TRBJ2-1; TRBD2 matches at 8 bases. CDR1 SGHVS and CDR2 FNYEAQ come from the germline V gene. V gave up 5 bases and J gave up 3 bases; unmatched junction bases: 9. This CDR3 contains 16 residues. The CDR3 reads CASSPPGGAGYNEQFF. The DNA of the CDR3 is TGTGCCAGCAGCCCGCCGGGGGGGGCGGGCTACAATGAGCAGTTCTTC.

For the CDR3, the DNA is TGTGCCAGCAGCCAAGCTAGACAGGGGACCACTGAAGCTTTCTTT. Its translation: CASSQARQGTTEAFF. The V gene is TRBV14, the J gene TRBJ1-1, with 8 bases lining up with TRBD1. Trimming cost V 1 base and J 4 bases; bases outside gene matches: 5. The germline V gene has CDR1 SGHDN and CDR2 FVKESK. The CDR3 consists of 15 residues.

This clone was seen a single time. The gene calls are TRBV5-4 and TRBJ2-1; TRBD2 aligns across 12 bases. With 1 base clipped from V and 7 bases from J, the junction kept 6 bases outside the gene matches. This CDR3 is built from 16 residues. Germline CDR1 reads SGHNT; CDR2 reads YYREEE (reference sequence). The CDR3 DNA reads TGTGCCAGCAGCTTGCCTAGCGGGGGGGCAGGGAATGAGCAGTTCTTC. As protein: CASSLPSGGAGNEQFF.

Written as DNA, the CDR3 is TGTGCCAGCAGCCAAGTCGGTCGGACAGGGGTCGACGAGCAGTACTTC. Translated, it gives CASSQVGRTGVDEQYF. The rearrangement links TRBV3-1 (or the pseudogene TRBV3-2) to TRBJ2-7, with 9 positions matching TRBD1. CDR1 LGHDT and CDR2 YNNKEL come from the germline V gene (reference sequence). The CDR3 contains 16 residues. J lost 5 bases, V lost 1 base, and 9 bases had no gene match.

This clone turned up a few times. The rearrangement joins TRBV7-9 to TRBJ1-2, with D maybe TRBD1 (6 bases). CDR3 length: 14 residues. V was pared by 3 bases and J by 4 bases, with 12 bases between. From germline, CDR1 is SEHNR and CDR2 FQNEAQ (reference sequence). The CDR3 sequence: CASSLGAGGYGYTF. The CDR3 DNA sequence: TGTGCCAGCAGCTTGGGGGCAGGCGGCTATGGCTACACCTTC.

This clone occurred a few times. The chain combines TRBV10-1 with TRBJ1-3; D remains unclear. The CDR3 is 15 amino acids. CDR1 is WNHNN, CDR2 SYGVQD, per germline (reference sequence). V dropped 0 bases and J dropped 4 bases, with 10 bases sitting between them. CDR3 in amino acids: CASSESGGLGNTIYF. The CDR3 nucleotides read TGCGCCAGCAGTGAGTCGGGAGGCCTGGGAAACACCATATATTTT.

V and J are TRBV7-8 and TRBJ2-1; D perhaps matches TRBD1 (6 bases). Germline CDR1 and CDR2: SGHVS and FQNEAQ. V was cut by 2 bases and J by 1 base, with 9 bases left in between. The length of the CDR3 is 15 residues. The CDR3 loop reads CASSLRDTSYNEQFF. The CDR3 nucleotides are TGTGCCAGCAGCTTACGGGACACTTCCTACAATGAGCAGTTCTTC.

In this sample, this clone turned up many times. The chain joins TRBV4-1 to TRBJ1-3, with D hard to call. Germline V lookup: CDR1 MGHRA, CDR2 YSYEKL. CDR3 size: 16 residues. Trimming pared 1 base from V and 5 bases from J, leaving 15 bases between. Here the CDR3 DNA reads TGCGCCAGCAGCCAAGGAGGGAGTCAGCAGAGAAACACCATATATTTT. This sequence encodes CASSQGGSQQRNTIYF.

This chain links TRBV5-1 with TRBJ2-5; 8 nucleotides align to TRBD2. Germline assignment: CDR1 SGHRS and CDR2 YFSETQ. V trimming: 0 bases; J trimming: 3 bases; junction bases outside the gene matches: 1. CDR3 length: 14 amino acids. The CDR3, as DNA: TGCGCCAGCAGCTTGGCAGCGGGGGAAGAGACCCAGTACTTC. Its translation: CASSLAAGEETQYF.

CDR3 in amino acids: CASSLTGYTDTQYF. DNA for the CDR3: TGTGCCAGCAGCCTGACAGGGTATACGGATACGCAGTATTTT. This rearrangement joins TRBV5-4 to TRBJ2-3; 7 nucleotides line up with TRBD1. After removal of 4 bases from V and 6 bases from J, the junction contained 8 bases not matched to a gene. Per the germline V gene, CDR1 is SGHNT and CDR2 is YYREEE (reference sequence). This CDR3 region has 14 residues. Drawing the rest from reference TRBV5-4 and TRBJ2-3, the complete variable domain is ETGVTQSPTHLIKTRGQQVTLRCSSQSGHNTVSWYQQALGQGPQFIFQYYREEENGRGNFPPRFSGLQFPNYSSELNVNALELDDSALYLCASSLTGYTDTQYFGPGTRLTVL.

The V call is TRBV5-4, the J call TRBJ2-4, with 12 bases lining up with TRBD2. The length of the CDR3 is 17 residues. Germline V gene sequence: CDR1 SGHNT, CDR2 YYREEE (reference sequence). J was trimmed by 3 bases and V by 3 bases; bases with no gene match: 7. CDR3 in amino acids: CASSSPSGGAGKNIQYF. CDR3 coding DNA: TGTGCCAGCAGCTCGCCTAGCGGGGGGGCTGGCAAAAACATTCAGTACTTC.

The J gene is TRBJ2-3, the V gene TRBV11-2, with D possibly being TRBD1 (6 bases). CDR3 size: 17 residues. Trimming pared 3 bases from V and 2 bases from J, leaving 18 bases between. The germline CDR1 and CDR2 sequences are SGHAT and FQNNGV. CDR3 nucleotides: TGTGCCAGCAGCTTTAGGACAGCTCCGCCGACCACAGATACGCAGTATTTT. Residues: CASSFRTAPPTTDTQYF.

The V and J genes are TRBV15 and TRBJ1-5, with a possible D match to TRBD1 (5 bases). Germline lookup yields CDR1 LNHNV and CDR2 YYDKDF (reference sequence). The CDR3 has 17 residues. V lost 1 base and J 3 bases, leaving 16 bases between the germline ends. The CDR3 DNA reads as TGTGCCACCAGCAGAGGTCGTAGCCGGGGGATCAATCAGCCCCAGCATTTT. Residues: CATSRGRSRGINQPQHF.